The T cell receptor (beta chain) described here comes from a study of blood T cell repertoires in COVID-19. Enrollees, about 18 to 100 years old, lived in fewer than 25 US areas. Original processing methods: Cell counts per sample came from amplifying reference gene primers. Data came from immunoSEQ multiplex PCR; TCRdb stores just in-frame clones and leaves some out. D and trimming were read from the DNA, whereas the V and J calls and clone size are those reported in that table. This table holds approximately 210,000 clones, 80% to 90% found once. Trimming removed 9 bases at V and 2 bases at J, with 13 bases between. Germline CDR1 LNHDA, CDR2 SQIVND (reference sequence). CDR3 length: 14 amino acids.

The specimen was PBMCs or T cells enriched from blood (not recorded which). The source is a man between 25 and 39 years old in a cohort exposed to, infected with or recovered from COVID-19 (not recorded which). The rearrangement joins TRBV19 to TRBJ2-2; the D gene is possibly TRBD1 (6 bases). CDR3 bases: TGTGCCAGGACCGGGACAAATAACACCGGGGAGCTGTTTTTT. It specifies CARTGTNNTGELFF.